These 21 T cell receptor beta chains came from one sample sequenced in a study of shared T cell receptors in the human thymus. Libraries were prepared by immunoSEQ multiplex PCR; TCRdb keeps only in-frame clonotypes and omits some of them. The sample includes approximately 490,000 clones, approximately 78% of them seen just once. This sample was shared with a second study, whose subject was human thymus T cells.

Sequencing was carried out using thymocytes. The receptors were sampled from a boy under two years old with a congenital heart defect.

V and J are TRBV28 and TRBJ1-3, with TRBD1 as a possible D gene (5 bases). Trimming took 5 bases from V and 4 from J, leaving 15 bases between them. Germline assignment: CDR1 MDHEN and CDR2 SYDVKM. This CDR3 is built from 15 residues. Here the CDR3 reads CASSTGGGRGNTIYF. The DNA for the CDR3 is TGTGCCAGCAGTACTGGGGGGGGGAGAGGAAACACCATATATTTT.

This clone was picked up a small number of times. The rearrangement uses TRBV11-2 and TRBJ2-2; D is perhaps TRBD2 (5 bases). Per germline, CDR1 SGHAT and CDR2 FQNNGV. The CDR3 has 15 residues. Deletions cut 2 bases from V and 3 bases from J, with 10 bases between. CDR3 coding DNA: TGTGCCAGCAGCTTAATTGGCGGGCACACCGGGGAGCTGTTTTTT. Translated, it gives CASSLIGGHTGELFF.

The CDR3 is CASSPGGWETQYF. For the CDR3, the DNA is TGTGCCAGCAGCCCAGGGGGCTGGGAGACCCAGTACTTC. The rearrangement uses TRBV7-8 and TRBJ2-5, with 8 positions matching TRBD1. V lost 5 bases, J lost 5 bases, and 4 bases stayed unmatched. The length of the CDR3 is 13 residues. Germline V gives CDR1 SGHVS, CDR2 FQNEAQ. Complete variable domain (other parts from reference TRBV7-8 and TRBJ2-5): GAGVSQSPRYKVAKRGQDVALRCDPISGHVSLFWYQQALGQGPEFLTYFQNEAQLDKSGLPSDRFFAERPEGSVSTLKIQRTQQEDSAVYLCASSPGGWETQYFGPGTRLLVL.

The gene calls are TRBV7-6 and TRBJ2-5, with 10 bases matching TRBD2. V trimming: 5 bases; J trimming: 2 bases; junction bases outside the gene matches: 17. The CDR3 totals 19 residues. CDR1 SGHVS and CDR2 FNYEAQ come from the germline V gene. The CDR3 DNA follows: TGTGCCAGCAGCGTAATAGCGGGAGGCGAGCGGGGGGCGCAAGAGACCCAGTACTTC. Protein: CASSVIAGGERGAQETQYF.

The chain uses TRBV5-1 and TRBJ1-1; 7 nucleotides agree with TRBD1. The CDR3 covers 13 residues. Germline assignment: CDR1 SGHRS and CDR2 YFSETQ. J was trimmed by 8 bases and V by 0 bases; bases with no gene match: 4. CDR3 sequence: CASSLAGTAEAFF. As DNA, the CDR3 is TGCGCCAGCAGCTTGGCCGGGACAGCCGAAGCTTTCTTT. The variable domain in full, with the rest retrieved from reference TRBV5-1 and TRBJ1-1, is KAGVTQTPRYLIKTRGQQVTLSCSPISGHRSVSWYQQTPGQGLQFLFEYFSETQRNKGNFPGRFSGRQFSNSRSEMNVSTLELGDSALYLCASSLAGTAEAFFGQGTRLTVV.

The CDR3 nucleotides are TGCGCCAGCAGCCTCCTACCTACCTACAATGAGCAGTTCTTC. Amino acid sequence: CASSLLPTYNEQFF. The chain recombines TRBV4-1 with TRBJ2-1; D ambiguous. The germline gives CDR1 MGHRA, CDR2 YSYEKL. The V end was cut by 4 bases, the J end by 2 bases, with 9 bases between. The CDR3 has 14 residues.

The chain is built from TRBV27 and TRBJ2-5; 9 bases agree with TRBD2. The CDR3 spans 16 residues. Germline lookup yields CDR1 MNHEY and CDR2 SMNVEV (reference sequence). After removal of 7 bases from V and 5 bases from J, the junction contained 14 bases not matched to a gene. The CDR3 coding sequence is TGTGCCAGCACCGGACGGGCGGGAGGGCCTTTGGAGACCCAGTACTTC. This encodes CASTGRAGGPLETQYF.

The chain uses TRBV9 and TRBJ1-3; D call uncertain. Per germline, CDR1 SGDLS and CDR2 YYNGEE. This CDR3 contains 15 residues. Trimming took 0 bases from V and 0 from J, leaving 7 bases between them. CDR3 sequence (DNA): TGTGCCAGCAGCGTAGGAGCCATCTCTGGAAACACCATATATTTT. Amino acid sequence: CASSVGAISGNTIYF.

V is TRBV29-1 and J is TRBJ2-5, with 8 bases that match TRBD2. V trimming: 4 bases; J trimming: 4 bases; junction bases outside the gene matches: 11. The CDR3 extends over 15 amino acids. Germline values: CDR1 SQVTM, CDR2 ANQGSEA. Written as DNA, the CDR3 is TGCAGCGTTGGCGAGCGAGCGGGAGTTGGAGAGACCCAGTACTTC. Encoded protein: CSVGERAGVGETQYF.

This sequence joins TRBV13 and TRBJ1-2; TRBD1 might be the D (6 bases). Trimming removed 0 bases from V and 4 bases from J, with 15 bases in between. The germline gives CDR1 PRHDT, CDR2 FYEKMQ (reference sequence). CDR3 length: 16 residues. The CDR3 sequence: CASSLGSRGASYGYTF. The CDR3 bases are TGTGCCAGCAGCTTAGGATCCCGGGGGGCGAGCTATGGCTACACCTTC.

The chain couples TRBV4-3 to TRBJ2-2; D may be TRBD1 (6 bases). The CDR3 is 15 residues long. The V and J ends lost 1 base and 4 bases respectively, with 10 bases between them. The germline gives CDR1 LGHNA, CDR2 YSLEER. The CDR3 sequence is CASSQALGGTGELFF. DNA for the CDR3: TGCGCCAGCAGCCAAGCCTTAGGGGGCACCGGGGAGCTGTTTTTT.

The genes are TRBV10-3 and TRBJ2-1, with 7 bases fitting TRBD2. Trimming cost V 11 bases and J 10 bases; bases outside gene matches: 11. The germline CDR1 and CDR2 sequences are ENHRY and SYGVKD. This CDR3 contains 12 residues. CDR3 bases: TGTGCCTCCAGCGGGGACGTGGGGGAGCAGTTCTTC. Its protein product is CASSGDVGEQFF.

The J gene is TRBJ1-1, the V gene TRBV6-5, with a tentative D call TRBD1 (5 bases). CDR1 is MNHEY, CDR2 SVGAGI, per germline. Trimming removed 5 bases from V and 6 bases from J, with 10 bases in between. The CDR3 consists of 12 residues. The CDR3, as DNA: TGTGCCAGCAGTAGACGGGGGGCTGAAGCTTTCTTT. Its translation: CASSRRGAEAFF.

The chain combines TRBV7-9 with TRBJ2-2; D uncertain. The V and J ends lost 4 bases and 5 bases respectively, with 2 bases between them. The CDR3 has 11 amino acids. Germline values: CDR1 SEHNR, CDR2 FQNEAQ (reference sequence). In DNA form, the CDR3 reads TGTGCCAGCAGCTCAACCGGGGAGCTGTTTTTT. This sequence encodes CASSSTGELFF.

The rearrangement uses TRBV10-1 and TRBJ2-7; 8 positions agree with TRBD1. Germline lookup yields CDR1 WNHNN and CDR2 SYGVQD (reference sequence). This CDR3 is built from 14 residues. The V gene end was trimmed by 2 bases and the J gene end by 3 bases; junction bases not matched to a gene: 3. CDR3 bases: TGCGCCAGCAGTGAGACGACAGGGGACTACGAGCAGTACTTC. Translated, it gives CASSETTGDYEQYF.

The V and J genes are TRBV9 and TRBJ1-3; 9 nucleotides match TRBD1. V dropped 0 bases and J dropped 8; count of bases not matched to a gene: 15. CDR1 is SGDLS and CDR2 is YYNGEE in the germline V gene. CDR3 length equals 18 residues. DNA of the CDR3: TGTGCCAGCAGCGTAGGTGCCGGGACAGGGAGGTGGGAAGACACCATATATTTT. It yields the protein CASSVGAGTGRWEDTIYF.

The chain uses TRBV27 and TRBJ2-3, with 14 bases lining up with TRBD2. Trimming took 5 bases from V and 0 from J; bases not matched to a gene: 13. Looked up from germline, CDR1 is MNHEY and CDR2 is SMNVEV (reference sequence). The CDR3 spans 20 residues. In nucleotides, the CDR3 is TGTGCCAGCAGTCCCCGGACTAGCGGGAGGCCCCAGACTAGCACAGATACGCAGTATTTT. This codes for CASSPRTSGRPQTSTDTQYF.

This chain links TRBV30 with TRBJ2-2; D unclear. The CDR3 is 11 amino acids. V was shortened by 5 bases and J by 4 bases, with 5 bases between the two germline ends. Germline values: CDR1 GTSNPN, CDR2 SVGIG (reference sequence). The CDR3 coding sequence is TGTGCCTGGCTCGGCACCGGGGAGCTGTTTTTT. It codes for CAWLGTGELFF.

The J gene is TRBJ1-1, the V gene TRBV5-4; 10 bases fit TRBD1. CDR1 is SGHNT, CDR2 YYREEE, per germline (reference sequence). V dropped 3 bases and J dropped 3; count of bases not matched to a gene: 17. The CDR3 loop spans 19 amino acids. The CDR3, as DNA: TGTGCCAGCAGCTGGAAACCTGGGACAGGGGATTCCTTGTACACTGAAGCTTTCTTT. It translates to CASSWKPGTGDSLYTEAFF.

The sample holds a few counts of this clone. V and J are TRBV19 and TRBJ2-4; D gene uncertain. There are 18 residues in the CDR3. CDR1 and CDR2 (germline): LNHDA, SQIVND (reference sequence). Trimming removed 3 bases at V and 2 bases at J, with 20 bases between. CDR3 region: CASSITSETKRSKNIQYF. CDR3 sequence (DNA): TGTGCCAGTAGTATTACTTCCGAGACCAAGAGGTCCAAAAACATTCAGTACTTC.

The V and J genes are TRBV5-4 and TRBJ2-7, with D perhaps TRBD1 (5 bases). The germline V gene encodes CDR1 SGHNT and CDR2 YYREEE (reference sequence). Between the trimmed V and J ends, which lost 0 bases and 4 bases, there was a span of 11 bases. This CDR3 spans 14 amino acids. CDR3: CASSLDRTLYEQYF. In nucleotides, the CDR3 is TGTGCCAGCAGCTTGGACAGGACCCTTTACGAGCAGTACTTC.